The text below deals with one T cell receptor (beta chain). Its antigen is still unknown. No base quality information exists; no much larger clone differs at one position. The data originate from a study of circulating tumor DNA in untreated peripheral T-cell lymphoma (dated by TCRdb to the early 2020s). What the research found in general, with its limitations: Tumor-specific clonotypes were identified in around 80% of patients, from 85% to 90% of baseline tissues and about 67% of baseline serum samples.

To identify tumor-specific TCR clonotypes, tumor tissue taken at baseline, before any treatment, was sequenced. The study used next-generation sequencing of T-cell receptor sequences to monitor peripheral T-cell lymphoma patients receiving frontline treatment on a trial. Libraries were built with the immunoSEQ multiplex PCR assay. As stored in TCRdb, this immuneACCESS dataset retains in-frame rearrangements with V and J assigned. A fraction of the clones does not appear; measured against another copy, unresolved V genes explain less than half of the discrepancy, and the remainder lacks a known reason. This sample holds almost 9,000 clones; roughly 80% were observed only once. The ten largest clones take up roughly 1.9% of the sample. The germline V gene (reference sequence) supplies CDR1 GTSNPN and CDR2 SVGIG. The CDR3 covers 11 residues, taking in both the cysteine and the phenylalanine. The CDR3 DNA has 33 bases and is translated from base 1. V is pared back by 4 bases and J by 5 bases, with 8 bases lying between the germline termini.

The V and J segments used are TRBV30 and TRBJ1-2; TRBD1 is possibly the D segment (5 matching bases). The clonotype was recovered from a human donor with peripheral T-cell lymphoma. Specimen: tumor tissue. The CDR3 in this case is CAWTGGYGYTF. In nucleotides, the sequence is TGTGCCTGGACGGGGGGGTATGGCTACACCTTC.